This T cell receptor (beta chain) was sequenced in a study of cytotoxic CD8 clonotypes in ibrutinib-treated CLL. As for the study in general: Timing of response sample collection was a median about twelve months after treatment start, with a range of 6 to 36.

Frozen-stored PBMCs produced about 2 micrograms of genomic DNA for TCR beta libraries. Generated by immunoSEQ multiplex PCR, the TCRdb table keeps only in-frame clones and is missing some. The sample lists tens of thousands of clones; around 84% were seen once. Trimming cost V 5 bases and J 0 bases, with 10 bases left between them. Germline CDR1 SGHAT, CDR2 FQNNGV. The length of the CDR3 is 14 residues. This clone has just one count. This chain uses TRBV11-2 with TRBJ1-2; D is unresolved. Sequenced here: PBMCs, sampled before ibrutinib treatment. The TCR sequence derives from a human donor with chronic lymphocytic leukemia. In DNA form, the CDR3 reads TGTGCCAGCAGCCGCGGAAGGGCTAACTATGGCTACACCTTC. Its translation is CASSRGRANYGYTF.